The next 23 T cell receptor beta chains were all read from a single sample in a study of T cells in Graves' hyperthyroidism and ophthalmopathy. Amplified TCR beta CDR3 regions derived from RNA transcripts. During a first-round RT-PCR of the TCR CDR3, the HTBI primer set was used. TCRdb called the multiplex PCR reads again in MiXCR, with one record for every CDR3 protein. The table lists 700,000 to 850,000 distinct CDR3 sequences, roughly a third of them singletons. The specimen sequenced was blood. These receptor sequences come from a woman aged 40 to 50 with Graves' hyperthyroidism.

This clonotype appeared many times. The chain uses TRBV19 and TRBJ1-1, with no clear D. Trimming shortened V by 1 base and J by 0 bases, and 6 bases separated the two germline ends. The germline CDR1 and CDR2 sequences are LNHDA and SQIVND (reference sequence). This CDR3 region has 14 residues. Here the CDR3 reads CASSIGNMNTEAFF. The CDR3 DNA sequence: TGTGCCAGTAGTATAGGGAATATGAACACTGAAGCTTTCTTT.

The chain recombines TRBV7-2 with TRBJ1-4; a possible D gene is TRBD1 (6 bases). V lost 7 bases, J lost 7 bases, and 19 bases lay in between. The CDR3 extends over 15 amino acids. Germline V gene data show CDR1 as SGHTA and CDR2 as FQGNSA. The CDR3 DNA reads TGTGCCAGCACCCAAGGCGCACAGGGCGGTGAAAAACTGTTTTTT. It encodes CASTQGAQGGEKLFF.

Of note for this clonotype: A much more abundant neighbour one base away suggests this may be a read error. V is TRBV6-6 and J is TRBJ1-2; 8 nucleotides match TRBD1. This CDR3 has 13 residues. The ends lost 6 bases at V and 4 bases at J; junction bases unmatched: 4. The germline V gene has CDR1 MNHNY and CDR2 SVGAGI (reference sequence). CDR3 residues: CASSQTGAYGYTF. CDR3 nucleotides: TGTGCCAGCAGCCAGACAGGGGCCTATGGCTACACCTTC.

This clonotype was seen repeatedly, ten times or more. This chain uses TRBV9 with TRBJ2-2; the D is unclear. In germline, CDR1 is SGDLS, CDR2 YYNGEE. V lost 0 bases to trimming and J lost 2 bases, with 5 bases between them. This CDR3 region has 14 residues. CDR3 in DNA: TGTGCCAGCAGCGTAGGTCCTAACACCGGGGAGCTGTTTTTT. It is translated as CASSVGPNTGELFF.

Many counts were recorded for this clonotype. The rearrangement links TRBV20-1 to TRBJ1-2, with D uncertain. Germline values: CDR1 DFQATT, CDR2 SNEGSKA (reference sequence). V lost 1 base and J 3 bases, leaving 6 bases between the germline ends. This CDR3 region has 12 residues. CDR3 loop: CSARGFDYGYTF. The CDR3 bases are TGCAGTGCTAGAGGTTTCGACTATGGCTACACCTTC.

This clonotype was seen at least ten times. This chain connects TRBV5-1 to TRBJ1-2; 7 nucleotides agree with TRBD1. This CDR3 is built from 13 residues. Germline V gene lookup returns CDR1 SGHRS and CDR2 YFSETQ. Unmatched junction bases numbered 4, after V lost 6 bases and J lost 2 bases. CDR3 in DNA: TGCGCCAGCACGACGACAGGGAACTATGGCTACACCTTC. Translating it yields CASTTTGNYGYTF.

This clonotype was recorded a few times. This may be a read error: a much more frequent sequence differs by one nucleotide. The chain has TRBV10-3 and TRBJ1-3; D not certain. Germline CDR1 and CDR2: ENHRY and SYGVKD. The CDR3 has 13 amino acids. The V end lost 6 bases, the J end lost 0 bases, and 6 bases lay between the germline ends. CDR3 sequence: CAISGDSGNTIYF. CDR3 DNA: TGTGCCATCAGCGGAGACTCTGGAAACACCATATATTTT.

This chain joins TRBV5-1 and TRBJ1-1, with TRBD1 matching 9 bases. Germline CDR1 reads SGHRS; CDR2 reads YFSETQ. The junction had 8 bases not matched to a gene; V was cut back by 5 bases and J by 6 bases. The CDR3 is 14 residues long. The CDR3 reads CASSSTGQGSEAFF. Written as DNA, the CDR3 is TGCGCCAGCAGTTCTACAGGACAGGGGTCTGAAGCTTTCTTT. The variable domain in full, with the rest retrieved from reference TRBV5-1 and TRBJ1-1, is KAGVTQTPRYLIKTRGQQVTLSCSPISGHRSVSWYQQTPGQGLQFLFEYFSETQRNKGNFPGRFSGRQFSNSRSEMNVSTLELGDSALYLCASSSTGQGSEAFFGQGTRLTVV.

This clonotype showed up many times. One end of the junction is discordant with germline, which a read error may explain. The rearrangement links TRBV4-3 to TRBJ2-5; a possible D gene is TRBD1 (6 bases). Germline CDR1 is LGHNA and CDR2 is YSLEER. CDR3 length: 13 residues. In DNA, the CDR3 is TGTGCCAGCAGCCAGGACAGACAAGAGACCCAGTACTTC. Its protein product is CASSQDRQETQYF.

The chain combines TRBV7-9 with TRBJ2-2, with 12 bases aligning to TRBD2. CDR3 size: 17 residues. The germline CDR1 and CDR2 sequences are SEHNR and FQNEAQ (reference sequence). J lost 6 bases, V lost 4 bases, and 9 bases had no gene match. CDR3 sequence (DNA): TGTGCCAGCAGCTGGACTCTAGCGGGGGGGCTCTCCGGGGAGCTGTTTTTT. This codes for CASSWTLAGGLSGELFF.

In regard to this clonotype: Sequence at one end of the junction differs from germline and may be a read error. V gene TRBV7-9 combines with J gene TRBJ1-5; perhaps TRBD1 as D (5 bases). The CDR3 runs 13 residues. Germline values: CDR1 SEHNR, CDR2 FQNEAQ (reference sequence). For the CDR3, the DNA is TGTGCCAGCAGCTTGCGGGGGTTTGGGCCCCAACATTTT. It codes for CASSLRGFGPQHF.

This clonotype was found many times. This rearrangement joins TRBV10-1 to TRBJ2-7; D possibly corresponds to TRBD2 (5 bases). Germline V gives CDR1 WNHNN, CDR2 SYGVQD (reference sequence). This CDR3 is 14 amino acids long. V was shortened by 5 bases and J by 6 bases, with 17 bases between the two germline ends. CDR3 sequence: CASSSPGTASEQYF. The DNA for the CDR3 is TGCGCCAGCAGTTCCCCGGGAACGGCAAGCGAGCAGTACTTC.

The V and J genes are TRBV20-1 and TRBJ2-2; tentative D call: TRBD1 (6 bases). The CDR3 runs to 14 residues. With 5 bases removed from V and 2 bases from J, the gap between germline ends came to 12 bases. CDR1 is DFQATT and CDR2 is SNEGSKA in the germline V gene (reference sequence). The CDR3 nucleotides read TGCAGTGCTGCGCGACAGGTTAACACCGGGGAGCTGTTTTTT. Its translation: CSAARQVNTGELFF.

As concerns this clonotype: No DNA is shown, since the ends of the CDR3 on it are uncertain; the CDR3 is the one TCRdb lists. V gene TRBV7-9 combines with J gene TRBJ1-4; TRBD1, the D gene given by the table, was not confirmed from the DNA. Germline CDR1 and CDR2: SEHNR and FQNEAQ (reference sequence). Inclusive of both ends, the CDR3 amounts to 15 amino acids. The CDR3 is CASSYRGQGGKNCFF.

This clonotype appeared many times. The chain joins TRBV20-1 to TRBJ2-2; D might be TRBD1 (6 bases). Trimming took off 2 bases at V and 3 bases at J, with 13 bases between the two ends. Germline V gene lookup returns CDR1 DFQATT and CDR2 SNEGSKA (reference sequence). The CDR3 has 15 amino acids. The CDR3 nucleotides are TGCAGTGCTAGACCGTTGGCAGGGGACACCGGGGAGCTGTTTTTT. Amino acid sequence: CSARPLAGDTGELFF.

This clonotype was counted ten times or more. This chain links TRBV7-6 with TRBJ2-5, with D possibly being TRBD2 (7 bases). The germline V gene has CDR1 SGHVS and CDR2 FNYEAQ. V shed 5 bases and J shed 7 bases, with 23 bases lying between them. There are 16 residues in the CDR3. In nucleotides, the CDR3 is TGTGCCAGCAGCCAACTCAGCGTAGGGGGGGGCGGGACCCAGTACTTC. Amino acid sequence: CASSQLSVGGGGTQYF.

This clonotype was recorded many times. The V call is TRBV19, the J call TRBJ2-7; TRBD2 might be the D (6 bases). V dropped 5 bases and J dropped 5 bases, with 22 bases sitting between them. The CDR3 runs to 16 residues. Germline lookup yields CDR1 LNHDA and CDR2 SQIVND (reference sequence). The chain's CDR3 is CASSYRPRLREDEQYF. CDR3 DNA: TGTGCCAGTAGTTACCGGCCGAGGCTCAGGGAGGACGAGCAGTACTTC. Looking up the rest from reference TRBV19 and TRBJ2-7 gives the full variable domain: DGGITQSPKYLFRKEGQNVTLSCEQNLNHDAMYWYRQDPGQGLRLIYYSQIVNDFQKGDIAEGYSVSREKKESFPLTVTSAQKNPTAFYLCASSYRPRLREDEQYFGPGTRLTVT.

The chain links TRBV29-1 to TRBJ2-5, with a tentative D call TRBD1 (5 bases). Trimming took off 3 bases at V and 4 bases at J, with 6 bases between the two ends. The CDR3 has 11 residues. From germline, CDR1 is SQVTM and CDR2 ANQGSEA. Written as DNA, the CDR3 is TGCAGCGTTGACCAGGGAGAGACCCAGTACTTC. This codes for CSVDQGETQYF.

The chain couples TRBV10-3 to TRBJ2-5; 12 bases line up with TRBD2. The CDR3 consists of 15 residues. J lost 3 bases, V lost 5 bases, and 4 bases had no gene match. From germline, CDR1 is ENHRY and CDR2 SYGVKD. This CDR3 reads CAISPTSGGKETQYF. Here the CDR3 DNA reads TGTGCCATCAGTCCAACTAGCGGGGGGAAAGAGACCCAGTACTTC.

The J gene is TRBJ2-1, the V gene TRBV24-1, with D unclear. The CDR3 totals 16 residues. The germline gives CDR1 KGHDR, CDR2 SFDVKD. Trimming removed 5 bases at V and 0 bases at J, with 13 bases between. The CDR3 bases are TGTGCCACCAGTGGTCGGGTGGTCGACTCCTACAATGAGCAGTTCTTC. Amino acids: CATSGRVVDSYNEQFF.

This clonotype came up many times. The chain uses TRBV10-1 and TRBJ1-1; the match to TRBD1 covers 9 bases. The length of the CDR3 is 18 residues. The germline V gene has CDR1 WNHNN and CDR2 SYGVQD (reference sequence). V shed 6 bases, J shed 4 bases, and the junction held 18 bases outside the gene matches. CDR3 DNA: TGCGCCAGCAGGAAGACCGTTACGGGACAGGGATTCGCCACTGAAGCTTTCTTT. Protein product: CASRKTVTGQGFATEAFF.

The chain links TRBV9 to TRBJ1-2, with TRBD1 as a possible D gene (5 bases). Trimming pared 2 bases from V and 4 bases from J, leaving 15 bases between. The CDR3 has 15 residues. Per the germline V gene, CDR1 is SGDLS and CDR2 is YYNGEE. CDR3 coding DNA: TGTGCCAGCAGCGTTGAAGGGGACGGGACCTATGGCTACACCTTC. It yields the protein CASSVEGDGTYGYTF.

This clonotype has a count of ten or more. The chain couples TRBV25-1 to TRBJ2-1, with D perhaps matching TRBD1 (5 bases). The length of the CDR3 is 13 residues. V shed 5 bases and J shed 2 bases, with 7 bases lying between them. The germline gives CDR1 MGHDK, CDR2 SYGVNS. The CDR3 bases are TGTGCCAGCAGTTCAGGGACCTACAATGAGCAGTTCTTC. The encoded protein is CASSSGTYNEQFF.